Shown below are 17 T cell receptor beta chains from a single sample sequenced in a study of cytomegalovirus exposure and HLA in healthy donors (dated by TCRdb to 2017 to 2019). Receptor amplification or capture employed the immunoSEQ multiplex PCR assay. A mixture of 60 forward primers for TCR Vbeta segments and 13 reverse primers for TCR Jbeta segments was used in the multiplex PCR. TCRdb took this table from immuneACCESS and kept in-frame rearrangements with V and J called. Such tables lack part of the clones; where checked against another copy, unresolved V genes explain under half of the gap, and the rest is unexplained. This sample is represented by about 280,000 clones; over 85% of them were singletons. Together, the top ten hold around 2.1% of the sample. Sample: PBMCs. All receptors come from a woman aged 18-29 years in good health and CMV-seronegative.

The CDR3 sequence is CASSSRDRAGYTF. For the CDR3, the DNA is TGTGCCAGCAGTAGCCGGGACAGGGCTGGCTACACCTTC. The chain has TRBV2 and TRBJ1-2; 9 bases agree with TRBD1. CDR1 and CDR2 (germline): SNHLY, FYNNEI. CDR3 size: 13 residues. With V trimmed by 5 bases and J by 7 bases, 5 bases remained unmatched.

The CDR3 DNA is TGTGCCAGCAGTGCTCTAGCGGGGGGCGATGAGCAGTTCTTC. Translation gives CASSALAGGDEQFF. The chain combines TRBV6-5 with TRBJ2-1, with 11 bases matching TRBD2. The germline gives CDR1 MNHEY, CDR2 SVGAGI. CDR3 length: 14 residues. The trim removed 5 bases at V and 8 bases at J, leaving 5 bases unmatched.

The V gene is TRBV6-6, the J gene TRBJ1-2; D perhaps matches TRBD1 (6 bases). The V end lost 6 bases, the J end lost 0 bases, and 11 bases lay between the germline ends. Germline V gene sequence: CDR1 MNHNY, CDR2 SVGAGI (reference sequence). The CDR3 covers 14 residues. CDR3 sequence reads: CASSQGHTNYGYTF. The DNA of the CDR3 is TGTGCCAGCAGCCAGGGACACACTAACTATGGCTACACCTTC.

The chain couples TRBV5-6 to TRBJ1-6, with D perhaps matching TRBD1 (6 bases). Trimming shortened V by 4 bases and J by 5 bases, and 13 bases separated the two germline ends. This CDR3 comprises 15 residues. The germline V gene encodes CDR1 SGHDT and CDR2 YYEEEE. The CDR3 bases are TGTGCCAGCAGCCGACAGGAGAAAGATAATTCACCCCTCCACTTT. It translates to CASSRQEKDNSPLHF.

The chain joins TRBV11-2 to TRBJ2-1, with 12 bases fitting TRBD2. Per the germline V gene, CDR1 is SGHAT and CDR2 is FQNNGV. Trimming took 4 bases from V and 10 from J; bases not matched to a gene: 8. The CDR3 sequence is 15 residues long. The CDR3, as DNA: TGTGCCAGCAGCTCACGAAAGACTAGCGGGGGAGAGCAGTTCTTC. It codes for CASSSRKTSGGEQFF.

This clone was detected once. The chain links TRBV11-2 to TRBJ1-4, with a weak D call TRBD1 (5 bases). In germline, CDR1 is SGHAT, CDR2 FQNNGV. V lost 8 bases and J lost 7, with 14 bases in between. This CDR3 comprises 13 residues. The chain's CDR3 is CASVGTPAEKLFF. The CDR3 region has the DNA TGTGCCAGCGTAGGGACTCCCGCTGAAAAACTGTTTTTT.

The J gene is TRBJ1-5, the V gene TRBV6-5; 7 bases are shared with TRBD1. The CDR3 has 15 residues. Trimming cost V 7 bases and J 1 base; bases outside gene matches: 7. From germline, CDR1 is MNHEY and CDR2 SVGAGI. The chain's CDR3 is CASNPGQASNQPQHF. CDR3 nucleotides: TGTGCCAGCAACCCAGGACAGGCCAGCAATCAGCCCCAGCATTTT.

The chain combines TRBV2 with TRBJ1-3; TRBD1 might be the D (5 bases). The V and J ends lost 0 bases and 4 bases respectively, with 10 bases between them. Germline CDR1 and CDR2: SNHLY and FYNNEI. CDR3 length: 15 amino acids. CDR3 nucleotide sequence: TGTGCCAGCAGTGAAGCGCGGACACCGGGAAACACCATATATTTT. This gives the protein CASSEARTPGNTIYF. Full variable domain (rest looked up from reference TRBV2 and TRBJ1-3): EPEVTQTPSHQVTQMGQEVILRCVPISNHLYFYWYRQILGQKVEFLVSFYNNEISEKSEIFDDQFSVERPDGSNFTLKIRSTKLEDSAMYFCASSEARTPGNTIYFGEGSWLTVV.

CDR3 nucleotides: TGTGCCAGCAGCTTACCGTCAACTAATGAAAAACTGTTTTTT. Amino acid sequence: CASSLPSTNEKLFF. The chain combines TRBV11-2 with TRBJ1-4; no firm D call. Trimming pared 2 bases from V and 0 bases from J, leaving 4 bases between. Germline-derived CDR1 and CDR2 are SGHAT and FQNNGV. The CDR3 sequence is 14 residues long.

The rearrangement links TRBV5-1 to TRBJ2-3, with D hard to call. This CDR3 is built from 18 residues. CDR1 SGHRS and CDR2 YFSETQ come from the germline V gene. Trimming stripped 0 bases from V and 3 bases from J, with 20 bases between. DNA for the CDR3: TGCGCCAGCAGCTTGGACCCTAGGTCCCACGTTGGGACAGATACGCAGTATTTT. Encoded protein: CASSLDPRSHVGTDTQYF.

The V and J genes are TRBV19 and TRBJ1-3; 7 bases map to TRBD1. The CDR3 is 15 amino acids. V was clipped by 5 bases and J by 2 bases; unmatched bases: 6. Germline assignment: CDR1 LNHDA and CDR2 SQIVND (reference sequence). The DNA for the CDR3 is TGTGCCAGTAGTCCCCAGACAGGGACTGGAAACACCATATATTTT. This gives the protein CASSPQTGTGNTIYF. Based on the CDR3 plus reference TRBV19 and TRBJ1-3, the full variable domain is DGGITQSPKYLFRKEGQNVTLSCEQNLNHDAMYWYRQDPGQGLRLIYYSQIVNDFQKGDIAEGYSVSREKKESFPLTVTSAQKNPTAFYLCASSPQTGTGNTIYFGEGSWLTVV.

V usage is TRBV7-6 and J usage is TRBJ1-4; a weak D match, TRBD1 (5 bases). The length of the CDR3 is 14 residues. V shed 3 bases and J shed 7 bases, with 12 bases lying between them. Germline CDR1 and CDR2: SGHVS and FNYEAQ. CDR3 region: CASSFGGGGEKLFF. The DNA of the CDR3 is TGTGCCAGCAGCTTTGGGGGGGGTGGTGAAAAACTGTTTTTT. Full variable domain (missing parts from reference TRBV7-6 and TRBJ1-4): GAGVSQSPRYKVTKRGQDVALRCDPISGHVSLYWYRQALGQGPEFLTYFNYEAQQDKSGLPNDRFSAERPEGSISTLTIQRTEQRDSAMYRCASSFGGGGEKLFFGSGTQLSVL.

This clone showed up just a few times. Other DNA sequences within the sample encode an identical CDR3. The J gene is TRBJ1-1, the V gene TRBV2; 7 bases map to TRBD1. The CDR3 runs to 13 residues. Germline V CDR1 and CDR2: SNHLY, FYNNEI. With V trimmed by 4 bases and J by 2 bases, 1 base remained unmatched. CDR3 nucleotide sequence: TGTGCCAGCAGTGGACAGGGAAACACTGAAGCTTTCTTT. Translating gives CASSGQGNTEAFF.

This clone was found once. The chain employs TRBV6-5 and TRBJ1-6, with D tentatively TRBD1 (5 bases). The ends were cut back, 6 bases at V and 7 bases at J, with 16 bases in the middle. CDR1 MNHEY and CDR2 SVGAGI come from the germline V gene. The CDR3 runs 15 residues. CDR3 sequence: CASSRGQATNSPLHF. The CDR3 DNA reads as TGTGCCAGCAGCCGCGGACAAGCCACGAATTCACCCCTCCACTTT.

The chain combines TRBV11-2 with TRBJ1-2, with D possibly being TRBD1 (5 bases). The CDR3 runs 15 residues. V lost 5 bases and J 8 bases, leaving 21 bases between the germline ends. Germline V CDR1 and CDR2: SGHAT, FQNNGV. The CDR3 DNA reads as TGTGCCAGCAGCCCTGACAGCGTAGCAGCCGTGGGCTACACCTTC. Encoded protein: CASSPDSVAAVGYTF.

This clone was seen only once. V gene TRBV30 combines with J gene TRBJ1-2; 8 bases agree with TRBD1. The CDR3 is made up of 13 amino acids. Germline-derived CDR1 and CDR2 are GTSNPN and SVGIG (reference sequence). J gave up 7 bases and V 3 bases, and 7 bases lay outside the gene matches. The CDR3 spells CAWSADRGGGYTF. The CDR3, as DNA: TGTGCCTGGAGCGCCGACAGGGGCGGTGGCTACACCTTC.

This clone was observed a handful of times. The rearrangement links TRBV5-5 to TRBJ2-7; tentatively, D is TRBD2 (6 bases). This CDR3 contains 14 residues. V gave up 1 base and J gave up 4 bases, with 12 bases separating them. Germline lookup yields CDR1 SGHKS and CDR2 YYEKEE (reference sequence). CDR3 amino acids: CASSLIGLKYEQYF. The DNA of the CDR3 is TGTGCCAGCAGCTTGATAGGACTAAAATACGAGCAGTACTTC.